The 21 T cell receptor beta chains in this list originate from one sample, sequenced in a study of technical replicates of blood from a handful of donors. Using immunoSEQ multiplex PCR, the repertoire was profiled, and TCRdb retains in-frame clones only, with some absent. This repertoire shows 60,000 to 80,000 clones, 85% to 95% found once; its top ten account for under 0.5%. Sample: T cells isolated from PBMCs. These receptor sequences come from a human donor in good health.

The chain employs TRBV19 and TRBJ2-3, with D possibly matching TRBD2 (5 bases). V lost 3 bases to trimming and J lost 0 bases, with 16 bases between them. This CDR3 spans 17 amino acids. The V gene's germline CDR1 is LNHDA and CDR2 SQIVND (reference sequence). The CDR3 sequence is CASSIQADFSSTDTQYF. CDR3 sequence (DNA): TGTGCCAGTAGTATTCAAGCGGATTTTTCTAGCACAGATACGCAGTATTTT.

The chain links TRBV5-4 to TRBJ1-1; TRBD1 might be the D (6 bases). The CDR3 is 15 residues long. Germline lookup yields CDR1 SGHNT and CDR2 YYREEE (reference sequence). Trimming removed 4 bases at V and 6 bases at J, with 19 bases between. CDR3 coding DNA: TGTGCCAGCAGCCGGGGCAGGGGCAGGAATTCTGAAGCTTTCTTT. It specifies CASSRGRGRNSEAFF.

The V gene is TRBV27, the J gene TRBJ2-7; D call uncertain. CDR1 is MNHEY and CDR2 is SMNVEV in the germline V gene (reference sequence). The germline V and J ends were trimmed by 5 bases and 0 bases, with 14 bases remaining between them. The CDR3 length is 15 residues. CDR3 coding DNA: TGTGCCAGCAGTCCAGTATCGCGGCTCTCCTACGAGCAGTACTTC. It is translated as CASSPVSRLSYEQYF.

The V and J genes are TRBV21-1 and TRBJ2-7; the table gives TRBD1 as D, unverified against the DNA. TRBV21-1 is a known pseudogene. The CDR3 sequence is 15 residues long. CDR3: CASSKAGFLAYEQYF. CDR3 DNA sequence: TGTGCCAGCAGCAAGGCAGGTTTTTTAGCCTACGAGCAGTACTTC.

The chain is built from TRBV12-5 and TRBJ1-4, with TRBD1 matching 9 bases. The CDR3 length is 15 residues. Germline values: CDR1 LGHNT, CDR2 FRNRAP. J lost 11 bases, V lost 4 bases, and 11 bases had no gene match. The CDR3 loop is CASGSTGTGWGKLFF. CDR3 in DNA: TGTGCTAGTGGTTCTACCGGGACAGGGTGGGGGAAACTGTTTTTT.

The chain combines TRBV6-5 with TRBJ1-1, with D possibly being TRBD1 (6 bases). Germline CDR1 and CDR2: MNHEY and SVGAGI. The CDR3 contains 14 residues. V gave up 4 bases and J gave up 0 bases, with 9 bases separating them. The CDR3 sequence is CASSWGGLNTEAFF. CDR3 coding DNA: TGTGCCAGCAGTTGGGGGGGCCTGAACACTGAAGCTTTCTTT.

The chain uses TRBV5-8 and TRBJ2-2; no definite D call. CDR1 is SGHTS and CDR2 is YDEGEE in the germline V gene. The CDR3 extends over 11 amino acids. Trimming took 6 bases from V and 7 from J, leaving 7 bases between them. Here the CDR3 reads CASNFIGELFF. CDR3 sequence (DNA): TGTGCCAGCAACTTTATCGGGGAGCTGTTTTTT.

Here the CDR3 reads CASSTAGGGYTF. The CDR3 coding sequence is TGTGCCAGCAGCACAGCTGGGGGCGGCTACACCTTC. This rearrangement joins TRBV6-6 to TRBJ1-2; D might be TRBD1 (6 bases). Trimming removed 6 bases from V and 8 bases from J, with 13 bases in between. The germline V gene encodes CDR1 MNHNY and CDR2 SVGAGI (reference sequence). The CDR3 has 12 residues.

This clone occurred once. V is TRBV29-1 and J is TRBJ2-5, with D possibly matching TRBD2 (5 bases). The CDR3 consists of 13 residues. Germline V lookup: CDR1 SQVTM, CDR2 ANQGSEA. V was trimmed by 5 bases and J by 2 bases, leaving 12 bases between them. CDR3 sequence reads: CSVRLTGQETQYF. The CDR3 region has the DNA TGCAGCGTTCGGTTGACGGGACAAGAGACCCAGTACTTC.

The V gene is TRBV7-2, the J gene TRBJ2-1, with D maybe TRBD2 (5 bases). V shed 4 bases and J shed 4 bases, with 14 bases lying between them. Germline loops: CDR1 SGHTA, CDR2 FQGNSA. The CDR3 consists of 15 residues. The CDR3 is CASSSRAPRYNEQFF. CDR3 nucleotides: TGTGCCAGCAGCTCGAGGGCCCCGCGATACAATGAGCAGTTCTTC.

This clone has only one observation. V gene TRBV27 combines with J gene TRBJ2-7; no clear D. The CDR3 contains 15 residues. Germline CDR1 is MNHEY and CDR2 is SMNVEV (reference sequence). V shed 2 bases and J shed 3 bases, with 14 bases lying between them. CDR3 nucleotides: TGTGCCAGCAGTTTAGTCCAGGCTAAGGACTACGAGCAGTACTTC. Its translation: CASSLVQAKDYEQYF.

The CDR3 nucleotides are TGTGCCAGCAGAGAAATACAGAGTGCTTTCTTT. It specifies CASREIQSAFF. The chain has TRBV28 and TRBJ1-1, with D hard to call. CDR3 length equals 11 residues. Germline V gene data show CDR1 as MDHEN and CDR2 as SYDVKM. V lost 6 bases and J lost 11, with 13 bases in between.

This CDR3 reads CSVGRGGVQRDTEAFF. CDR3 DNA sequence: TGCAGCGTTGGGAGAGGGGGAGTTCAAAGGGACACTGAAGCTTTCTTT. The chain is built from TRBV29-1 and TRBJ1-1; D perhaps matches TRBD1 (6 bases). The germline V gene has CDR1 SQVTM and CDR2 ANQGSEA. The CDR3 consists of 16 residues. V gave up 4 bases and J gave up 3 bases, with 21 bases separating them.

The CDR3 DNA reads TGTGCCAGCGGAGCTCCGGTGGGGATCCGGGACAGGGAAGATGAGCAGTTCTTC. This translates into CASGAPVGIRDREDEQFF. This chain links TRBV25-1 with TRBJ2-1, with TRBD1 matching over 9 bases. Trimming at V came to 8 bases and at J to 8 bases, leaving 22 bases not matched to a gene. This CDR3 comprises 18 residues. Germline V gene lookup returns CDR1 MGHDK and CDR2 SYGVNS.

The V and J genes are TRBV6-1 and TRBJ1-5; 7 nucleotides match TRBD1. Germline lookup yields CDR1 MNHNS and CDR2 SASEGT. The CDR3 is 13 amino acids. The chain's CDR3 is CASADRGNQPQHF. For the CDR3, the DNA is TGTGCTAGCGCAGACAGGGGCAATCAGCCCCAGCATTTT.

The chain couples TRBV10-2 to TRBJ1-4; 8 bases are shared with TRBD1. J lost 7 bases, V lost 3 bases, and 4 bases had no gene match. Germline V CDR1 and CDR2: WSHSY, SAAADI. This CDR3 has 14 residues. CDR3 sequence reads: CASSDRGLSEKLFF. The DNA of the CDR3 is TGCGCCAGCAGTGACAGGGGGCTAAGTGAAAAACTGTTTTTT.

The J gene is TRBJ2-7, the V gene TRBV6-1; TRBD2 aligns across 12 bases. The CDR3 runs 16 residues. J was trimmed by 12 bases and V by 3 bases; bases with no gene match: 15. From germline, CDR1 is MNHNS and CDR2 SASEGT. The CDR3 loop reads CASSDGKWRLAGEGYF. The CDR3 DNA is TGTGCCAGCAGTGATGGTAAATGGAGACTAGCGGGAGAAGGGTACTTC.

This rearrangement joins TRBV6-6 to TRBJ2-7, with D unresolved. Germline V lookup: CDR1 MNHNY, CDR2 SVGAGI (reference sequence). There are 11 residues in the CDR3. V lost 3 bases and J lost 5, with 5 bases in between. The CDR3 bases are TGTGCCAGCAGTTATCGAGACGAGCAGTACTTC. It is translated as CASSYRDEQYF.

This clone has a handful of counts. The gene calls are TRBV30 and TRBJ1-1; D gene ambiguous. Germline V CDR1 and CDR2: GTSNPN, SVGIG (reference sequence). This CDR3 has 11 amino acids. The V gene lost 2 bases and the J gene lost 5 bases, with 6 bases spanning the gap. This chain's CDR3 is CAWSIFTEAFF. CDR3 nucleotide sequence: TGTGCCTGGAGTATCTTTACTGAAGCTTTCTTT.

This chain joins TRBV6-5 and TRBJ1-1; D gene uncertain. V lost 0 bases to trimming and J lost 4 bases, with 9 bases between them. The CDR3 spans 14 residues. Germline V gene sequence: CDR1 MNHEY, CDR2 SVGAGI. CDR3 in DNA: TGTGCCAGCAGTTACTCGAGGAGGGTCACTGAAGCTTTCTTT. As protein: CASSYSRRVTEAFF.

The V call is TRBV27, the J call TRBJ2-7; 9 bases agree with TRBD2. CDR1 MNHEY and CDR2 SMNVEV come from the germline V gene (reference sequence). The J segment lost 4 bases and the V segment lost 1 base, leaving 2 bases of the junction unmatched. This CDR3 contains 14 residues. The CDR3 DNA reads as TGTGCCAGCAGTTTATATAGCGGGAGTTACGAGCAGTACTTC. It encodes CASSLYSGSYEQYF.